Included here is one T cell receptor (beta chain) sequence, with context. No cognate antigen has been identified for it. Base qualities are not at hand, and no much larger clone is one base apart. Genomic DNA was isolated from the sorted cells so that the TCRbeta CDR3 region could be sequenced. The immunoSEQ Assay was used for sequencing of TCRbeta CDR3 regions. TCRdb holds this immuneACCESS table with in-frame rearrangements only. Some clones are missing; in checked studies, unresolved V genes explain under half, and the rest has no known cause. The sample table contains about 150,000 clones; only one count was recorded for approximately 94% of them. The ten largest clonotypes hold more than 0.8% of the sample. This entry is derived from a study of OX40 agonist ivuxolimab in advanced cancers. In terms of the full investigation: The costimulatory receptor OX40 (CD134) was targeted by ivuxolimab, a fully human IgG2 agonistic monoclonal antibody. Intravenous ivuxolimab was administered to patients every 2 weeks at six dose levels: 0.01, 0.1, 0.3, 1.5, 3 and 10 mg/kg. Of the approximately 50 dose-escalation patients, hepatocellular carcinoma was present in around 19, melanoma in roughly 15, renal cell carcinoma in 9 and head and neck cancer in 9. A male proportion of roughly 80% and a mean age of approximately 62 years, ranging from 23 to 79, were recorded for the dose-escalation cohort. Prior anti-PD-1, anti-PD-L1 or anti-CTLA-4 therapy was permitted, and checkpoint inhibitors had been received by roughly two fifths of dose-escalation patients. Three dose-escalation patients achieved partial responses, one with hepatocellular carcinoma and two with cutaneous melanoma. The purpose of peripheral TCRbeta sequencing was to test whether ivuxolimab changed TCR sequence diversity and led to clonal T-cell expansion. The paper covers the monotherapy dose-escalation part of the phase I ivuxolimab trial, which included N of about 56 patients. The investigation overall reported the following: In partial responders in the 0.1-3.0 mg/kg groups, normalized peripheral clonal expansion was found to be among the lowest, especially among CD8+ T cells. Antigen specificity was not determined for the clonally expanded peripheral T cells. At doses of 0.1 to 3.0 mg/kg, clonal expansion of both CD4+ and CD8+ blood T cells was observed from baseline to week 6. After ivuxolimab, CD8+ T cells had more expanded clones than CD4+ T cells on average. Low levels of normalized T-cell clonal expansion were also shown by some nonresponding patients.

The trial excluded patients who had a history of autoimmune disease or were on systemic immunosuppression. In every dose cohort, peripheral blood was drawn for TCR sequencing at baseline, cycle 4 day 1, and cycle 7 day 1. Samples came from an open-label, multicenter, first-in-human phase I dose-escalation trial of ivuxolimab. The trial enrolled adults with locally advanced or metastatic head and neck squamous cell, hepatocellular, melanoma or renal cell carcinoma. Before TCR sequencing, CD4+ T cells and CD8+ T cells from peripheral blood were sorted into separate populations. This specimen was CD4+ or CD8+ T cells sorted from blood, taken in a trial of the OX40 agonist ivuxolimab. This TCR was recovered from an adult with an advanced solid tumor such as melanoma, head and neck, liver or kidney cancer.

The CDR3 is CASSLPPTRLNEKLFF. The nucleotides read TGTGCCAGCAGTTTACCCCCTACCCGTTTAAATGAAAAACTGTTTTTT. The rearranged segments are TRBV28 and TRBJ1-4, with the D segment identity uncertain. V drops 2 bases and J drops 5 bases, leaving 15 bases in between. From the germline V gene, CDR1 is MDHEN and CDR2 is SYDVKM. The cysteine opens and the phenylalanine closes a CDR3 of 16 amino acids. Of all the DNA, just the CDR3 is kept, 48 bases in frame from base 1.